This TCR beta chain was captured by sequencing in a study of blood T cell repertoires in COVID-19. Study in general: The origin of the acute and convalescent COVID-19 samples was the United States, Italy and Spain. From T cells, B-cell-depleted T cells, or PBMCs came the material, which was cDNA or gDNA.

In the authors' methods: Reference gene primer amplification gave estimated nucleated cell counts. TCRdb's table, derived via immunoSEQ multiplex PCR, lists solely in-frame clones and lacks some. Clone size and the V and J calls come from that table; the DNA yielded D and trimming. The sample has about 74,000 clones; about 92% are singletons. Material for sequencing was peripheral blood. The TCR was taken from a man aged 50 to 60 with acute or convalescent COVID-19.

The CDR3 coding sequence is TGTGCCAGCAGCGTAGCTACGGGACACAACGAGCAGTACTTC. This sequence encodes CASSVATGHNEQYF. The genes are TRBV9 and TRBJ2-7, with a possible D match to TRBD1 (6 bases). This CDR3 has 14 residues. Trimming left V 0 bases short and J 5 bases short, with 12 bases between. The germline gives CDR1 SGDLS, CDR2 YYNGEE.